This entry lists 4 T cell receptor beta chains sequenced from one sample in a study of T cell responses to AZD1222 COVID-19 vaccine. Sequenced by immunoSEQ multiplex PCR; TCRdb stores in-frame clones only, minus some. The sample lists 95,000 or so clones; 90% to 95% were seen once. Here the sequenced sample was peripheral blood, taken 28 days after the second AZD1222 dose. These receptors all stem from an adult who received the AZD1222 COVID-19 vaccine.

The V and J genes are TRBV7-3 and TRBJ2-3; 8 bases match TRBD2. V lost 6 bases to trimming and J lost 4 bases; unmatched junction nucleotides: 6. This CDR3 has 14 amino acids. CDR1 and CDR2 from the germline V gene are SGHTA and FQGTGA. Here the CDR3 reads CASRPGGLPDTQYF. DNA for the CDR3: TGTGCCAGCAGACCGGGAGGGCTCCCAGATACGCAGTATTTT.

This sequence joins TRBV4-1 and TRBJ2-2; 9 nucleotides line up with TRBD1. The germline gives CDR1 MGHRA, CDR2 YSYEKL. The CDR3 runs 15 residues. The trim removed 3 bases at V and 7 bases at J, leaving 6 bases unmatched. The chain's CDR3 is CASSQGGQGGGELFF. As DNA, the CDR3 is TGCGCCAGCAGCCAGGGGGGACAGGGCGGCGGGGAGCTGTTTTTT.

The chain links TRBV9 to TRBJ2-3, with a possible D match to TRBD1 (6 bases). Germline values: CDR1 SGDLS, CDR2 YYNGEE. V lost 0 bases to trimming and J lost 2 bases, with 7 bases between them. The CDR3 has 14 residues. The CDR3 sequence: CASSVGQVTDTQYF. CDR3 in DNA: TGTGCCAGCAGCGTAGGACAGGTCACAGATACGCAGTATTTT. The full variable domain, with the rest looked up from reference TRBV9 and TRBJ2-3, is DSGVTQTPKHLITATGQRVTLRCSPRSGDLSVYWYQQSLDQGLQFLIQYYNGEERAKGNILERFSAQQFPDLHSELNLSSLELGDSALYFCASSVGQVTDTQYFGPGTRLTVL.

The CDR3 DNA reads TGTGCCAGCAGTGACGGACAGGGAGGTCAGCCCCAGCATTTT. Translated, it gives CASSDGQGGQPQHF. The V gene is TRBV28, the J gene TRBJ1-5; TRBD1 matches 8 bases. J was trimmed by 6 bases and V by 5 bases; bases with no gene match: 6. Germline V gene lookup returns CDR1 MDHEN and CDR2 SYDVKM. The CDR3 loop spans 14 amino acids.